The T cell receptor delta chain described here comes from a study of γδ T cells in repeated Plasmodium falciparum infection. Bulk repertoires came from Vgamma9/Vdelta2+ or Vdelta2-negative gammadelta T cells flow-sorted from PBMC. In this sample, this clone turned up many times. Being one base from a much bigger clone, this may be a read error. The sample carries other DNA sequences with the same CDR3. The germline gives CDR1 TSWWSYY, CDR2 QGS. The CDR3 runs to 12 residues. V shed 7 bases and J shed 9 bases, with 15 bases lying between them. TCRdb reanalysed the multiplex PCR reads with CATT. This table has about 57,000 delta-chain clones, 1.5% to 2% appearing once.

This receptor was identified in a pool of human donors (malaria-infected and uninfected, not separated). V gene TRDV1 combines with J gene TRDJ1, with a possible D match to TRDD3 (6 bases). Specimen: gamma-delta T cells from blood. CDR3 sequence reads: CALVSVDTELIF. As DNA, the CDR3 is TGTGCTCTTGTATCAGTGGATACAGAACTCATCTTT.